These 20 T cell receptor beta chains share one sample of origin, sequenced in a study of Ad26.COV2.S vaccination and SARS-CoV-2 variants. Treatment indicated: some 20 received Ad26.COV2.S at low or high dose, single or two shots; about 5 received placebo; per-sample allocation not given. It was on day 63 after the first vaccine or placebo injection that samples were taken. Assay: immunoSEQ multiplex PCR; the TCRdb copy retains only in-frame clones and omits some. In the table there are some 300,000 clones, about 82% of which are singletons. Sequenced material: peripheral blood, taken in a trial of Ad26.COV2.S vaccine versus placebo. Receptor source: a person between 18 and 65 years old who received the Ad26.COV2.S COVID-19 vaccine or a placebo.

This clone was detected a few times. At the DNA level, this CDR3 is encoded by other sequences in the same sample as well. The rearrangement links TRBV28 to TRBJ2-7, with D perhaps TRBD2 (6 bases). The CDR3 consists of 12 residues. CDR1 and CDR2 (germline): MDHEN, SYDVKM. V gave up 6 bases and J gave up 3 bases, with 9 bases separating them. For the CDR3, the DNA is TGTGCCAGCAGCAGGGACTTCTACGAGCAGTACTTC. Translation: CASSRDFYEQYF.

V gene TRBV6-2 or TRBV6-3 combines with J gene TRBJ2-1, with 15 positions matching TRBD2. The CDR3 consists of 16 residues. Trimming at V came to 2 bases and at J to 9 bases, leaving 5 bases not matched to a gene. Germline lookup yields CDR1 MNHEY and CDR2 SVGEGT. In DNA form, the CDR3 reads TGTGCCAGCAGTTACACGGGACTAGCGGGGGGAGCTGAGCAGTTCTTC. It codes for CASSYTGLAGGAEQFF.

This clone showed up many times. V is TRBV6-5 and J is TRBJ2-2; no clear D. CDR3 length: 15 amino acids. V gave up 2 bases and J gave up 0 bases, with 7 bases separating them. CDR1 is MNHEY and CDR2 is SVGAGI in the germline V gene. The CDR3 loop reads CASSYLQANTGELFF. The CDR3 nucleotides are TGTGCCAGCAGTTACCTGCAGGCGAACACCGGGGAGCTGTTTTTT.

The CDR3 region is CASFGVKSSYNEQFF. The CDR3 DNA is TGTGCCAGCTTTGGCGTGAAAAGCTCCTACAATGAGCAGTTCTTC. This chain uses TRBV27 with TRBJ2-1; D unclear. V lost 8 bases to trimming and J lost 0 bases, with 14 bases between them. CDR1 is MNHEY, CDR2 SMNVEV, per germline (reference sequence). The CDR3 spans 15 residues.

The chain carries TRBV5-1 and TRBJ1-4, with a tentative D call TRBD1 (6 bases). Germline loops: CDR1 SGHRS, CDR2 YFSETQ. V lost 2 bases, J lost 3 bases, and 11 bases lay in between. The CDR3 runs 15 residues. CDR3 protein: CASSLRGSSNEKLFF. The CDR3 coding sequence is TGCGCCAGCAGCTTAAGGGGGTCATCTAATGAAAAACTGTTTTTT.

This chain joins TRBV5-4 and TRBJ2-2, with D perhaps matching TRBD2 (7 bases). Trimming shortened V by 0 bases and J by 2 bases, and 11 bases separated the two germline ends. The CDR3 loop spans 16 amino acids. Germline V lookup: CDR1 SGHNT, CDR2 YYREEE (reference sequence). This chain's CDR3 is CASSLGGGRNTGELFF. CDR3 nucleotides: TGTGCCAGCAGCTTGGGGGGGGGCCGAAACACCGGGGAGCTGTTTTTT.

The gene calls are TRBV6-5 and TRBJ1-2; 8 bases agree with TRBD1. Germline CDR1 and CDR2: MNHEY and SVGAGI. Trimming took 7 bases from V and 6 from J; bases not matched to a gene: 10. This CDR3 contains 14 residues. CDR3: CASTRTGTKHGYTF. The CDR3 DNA is TGTGCCAGCACCAGGACAGGGACTAAGCATGGCTACACCTTC.

The V and J genes are TRBV28 and TRBJ1-2; tentative D call: TRBD1 (5 bases). The CDR3 sequence is 15 residues long. Germline CDR1 is MDHEN and CDR2 is SYDVKM. V dropped 5 bases and J dropped 2 bases, with 15 bases sitting between them. The CDR3 DNA sequence: TGTGCCAGCAGTCTGACAGCGGTATCAAACTATGGCTACACCTTC. Its protein product is CASSLTAVSNYGYTF.

The chain's CDR3 is CASTPYWQGSYDYGYTF. The CDR3, as DNA: TGTGCCAGCACTCCTTATTGGCAGGGGTCTTATGACTATGGCTACACCTTC. This chain joins TRBV5-5 and TRBJ1-2, with a possible D match to TRBD1 (6 bases). Between the trimmed V and J ends, which lost 6 bases and 3 bases, there was a span of 24 bases. The CDR3 has 17 amino acids. The germline V gene encodes CDR1 SGHKS and CDR2 YYEKEE (reference sequence). The whole variable domain, remainder taken from reference TRBV5-5 and TRBJ1-2, is DAGVTQSPTHLIKTRGQQVTLRCSPISGHKSVSWYQQVLGQGPQFIFQYYEKEERGRGNFPDRFSARQFPNYSSELNVNALLLGDSALYLCASTPYWQGSYDYGYTFGSGTRLTVV.

The chain carries TRBV3-1 (or the pseudogene TRBV3-2) and TRBJ2-1, with D uncertain. Trimming left V 4 bases short and J 6 bases short, with 10 bases between. CDR3 length: 13 residues. Germline loops: CDR1 LGHDT, CDR2 YNNKEL (reference sequence). The CDR3 bases are TGTGCCAGCAGCCTTGAGAAAGCCAATGAGCAGTTCTTC. Protein sequence: CASSLEKANEQFF.

This chain joins TRBV7-2 and TRBJ2-5; D not certain. Germline CDR1 and CDR2: SGHTA and FQGNSA. V dropped 5 bases and J dropped 5 bases, with 15 bases sitting between them. The CDR3 has 14 amino acids. The CDR3, as DNA: TGTGCCAGCAGCCCACACGCCGGCCGTGAGACCCAGTACTTC. It translates to CASSPHAGRETQYF.

The chain couples TRBV27 to TRBJ2-7, with 10 positions matching TRBD1. The CDR3 sequence is 14 residues long. Germline values: CDR1 MNHEY, CDR2 SMNVEV (reference sequence). V was clipped by 6 bases and J by 2 bases; unmatched bases: 4. CDR3 DNA: TGTGCCAGCAGGGTGACAGGGGGCACCTACGAGCAGTACTTC. Translated: CASRVTGGTYEQYF.

This chain connects TRBV2 to TRBJ2-5; TRBD1 agrees at 9 bases. CDR1 is SNHLY and CDR2 is FYNNEI in the germline V gene. This CDR3 has 13 residues. J was trimmed by 5 bases and V by 6 bases; bases with no gene match: 4. This CDR3 is CASRDRGWETQYF. CDR3 DNA: TGTGCCAGCAGGGACAGGGGCTGGGAGACCCAGTACTTC. Complete variable domain (other parts from reference TRBV2 and TRBJ2-5): EPEVTQTPSHQVTQMGQEVILRCVPISNHLYFYWYRQILGQKVEFLVSFYNNEISEKSEIFDDQFSVERPDGSNFTLKIRSTKLEDSAMYFCASRDRGWETQYFGPGTRLLVL.

The chain recombines TRBV10-3 with TRBJ2-7; TRBD2 matches 7 bases. Germline loops: CDR1 ENHRY, CDR2 SYGVKD. V gave up 6 bases and J gave up 2 bases; unmatched junction bases: 4. The CDR3 spans 13 residues. For the CDR3, the DNA is TGTGCCATCAGGACCGGGACTACCTACGAGCAGTACTTC. This encodes CAIRTGTTYEQYF.

The V call is TRBV28, the J call TRBJ1-1; D is undetermined. CDR1 and CDR2 from the germline V gene are MDHEN and SYDVKM. This CDR3 is 14 amino acids long. The ends were cut back, 6 bases at V and 5 bases at J, with 16 bases in the middle. This CDR3 is CASREVAEKTEAFF. DNA of the CDR3: TGTGCCAGCAGGGAGGTGGCAGAGAAGACTGAAGCTTTCTTT.

The chain combines TRBV7-3 with TRBJ1-1; D uncertain. Germline CDR1 reads SGHTA; CDR2 reads FQGTGA. V shed 4 bases and J shed 1 base, with 7 bases lying between them. The CDR3 contains 13 residues. CDR3 nucleotide sequence: TGTGCCAGCAGCTGGACGGCGAACACTGAAGCTTTCTTT. Translation: CASSWTANTEAFF.

A few counts support this clone. CDR3 loop: CASSMDGGALFREQFF. The CDR3, as DNA: TGTGCCAGTAGTATGGACGGGGGGGCCCTTTTTAGAGAGCAGTTCTTC. V usage is TRBV19 and J usage is TRBJ2-1; 8 bases align to TRBD2. The V gene's germline CDR1 is LNHDA and CDR2 SQIVND (reference sequence). The CDR3 has 16 residues. V shed 3 bases and J 10 bases; nucleotides not matched to a gene: 14.

The CDR3 nucleotides are TGCGCCAGCACGGGGACAGGGGACTCACCCCTCCACTTT. It is translated as CASTGTGDSPLHF. The J gene is TRBJ1-6, the V gene TRBV4-1; 10 bases are a match to TRBD1. V shed 7 bases and J 10 bases; nucleotides not matched to a gene: 4. There are 13 residues in the CDR3. The germline CDR1 and CDR2 sequences are MGHRA and YSYEKL.

The chain's CDR3 is CATSIRAGSNQPQHF. CDR3 coding DNA: TGTGCCACCAGCATCAGGGCTGGGAGCAATCAGCCCCAGCATTTT. The gene calls are TRBV15 and TRBJ1-5; maybe TRBD1 (5 bases). The CDR3 consists of 15 residues. Germline assignment: CDR1 LNHNV and CDR2 YYDKDF (reference sequence). V was shortened by 4 bases and J by 1 base, with 11 bases between the two germline ends.

V usage is TRBV6-5 and J usage is TRBJ2-2; possible D gene TRBD2, 6 bases. CDR1 is MNHEY and CDR2 is SVGAGI in the germline V gene. The V end lost 2 bases, the J end lost 4 bases, and 11 bases lay between the germline ends. CDR3 size: 15 residues. The CDR3 region is CASSYPGDLTGELFF. For the CDR3, the DNA is TGTGCCAGCAGTTACCCGGGGGACCTCACCGGGGAGCTGTTTTTT.